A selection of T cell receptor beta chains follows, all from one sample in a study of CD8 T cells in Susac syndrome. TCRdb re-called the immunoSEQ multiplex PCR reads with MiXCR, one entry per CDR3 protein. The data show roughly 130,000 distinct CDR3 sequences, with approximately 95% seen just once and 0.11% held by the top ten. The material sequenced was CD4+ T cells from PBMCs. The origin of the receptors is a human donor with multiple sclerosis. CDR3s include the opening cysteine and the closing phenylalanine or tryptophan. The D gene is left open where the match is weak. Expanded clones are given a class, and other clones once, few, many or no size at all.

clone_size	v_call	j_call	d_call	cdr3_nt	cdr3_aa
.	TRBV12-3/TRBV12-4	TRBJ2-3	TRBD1	TGTGCCAGCGGGACAGATATTAGCACAGATACGCAGTATTTT	CASGTDISTDTQYF
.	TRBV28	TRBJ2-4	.	TGTGCCAGCAGTTTATCCAGGGAAAAGTACTTC	CASSLSREKYF
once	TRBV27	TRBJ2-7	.	TGTGCCAGCAAGGACAGATACGAGCAGTACTTC	CASKDRYEQYF
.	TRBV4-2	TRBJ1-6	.	TGTGCCAGCCATGGACAAAATTCACCCCTCCACTTT	CASHGQNSPLHF
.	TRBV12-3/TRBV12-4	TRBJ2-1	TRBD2	TGTGCCAGCAGTTCGGATGGGCGGGGGGTTGTTAATGAGCAGTTCTTC	CASSSDGRGVVNEQFF
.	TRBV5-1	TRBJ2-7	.	TGCGCCAGCAGCTTTATCGTAGGGAACGAGCAGTACTTC	CASSFIVGNEQYF
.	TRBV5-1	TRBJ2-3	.	TGCGCCAGCGCCCCGGGAAGGAGCCGCACAGATACGCAGTATTTT	CASAPGRSRTDTQYF
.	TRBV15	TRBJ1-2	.	TGTGCCACCAGCAGAGCCTCGGGTGGGGCGAATGGCTACACCTTC	CATSRASGGANGYTF
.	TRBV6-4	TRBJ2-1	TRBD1	TGTGCCAGCAGTAAAGACAGGGCATCGAATGAGCAGTTCTTC	CASSKDRASNEQFF
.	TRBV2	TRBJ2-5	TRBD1	TGTGCCGGAGCCTCACGTAGAACAAGGGGGCTTGGGGAGACCCAGTACTTC	CAGASRRTRGLGETQYF
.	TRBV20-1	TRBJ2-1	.	TGCAGTGCTAACCTCTTTCTTCCAGCGAGCCCCGGCGATGAGCAGTTCTTC	CSANLFLPASPGDEQFF
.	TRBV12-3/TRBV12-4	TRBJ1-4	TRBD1	TGTGCCAGCAGTCCGGGGGACAGCCCGAATGAAAAACTGTTTTTT	CASSPGDSPNEKLFF
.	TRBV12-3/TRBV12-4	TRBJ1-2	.	TGTGCCAGCACCCTGGACCCTTATGGCTACACCTTC	CASTLDPYGYTF
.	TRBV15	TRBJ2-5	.	TGTGCCACCAGCAGAGACTTGGAGACCCAGTACTTC	CATSRDLETQYF
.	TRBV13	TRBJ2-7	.	TGTGCCAGCAGCGCCCGATGGTCCTACGAGCAGTACTTC	CASSARWSYEQYF
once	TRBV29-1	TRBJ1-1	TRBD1	TGCAGCGTTGGACAGGGGGCCACTGAAGCTTTCTTT	CSVGQGATEAFF
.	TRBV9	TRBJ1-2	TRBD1	TGTGCCAGCAGCGTAACAGGGGGGAACTATGGCTACACCTTC	CASSVTGGNYGYTF
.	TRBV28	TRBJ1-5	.	TGTGCCAGCAGCTCCGGGACCGCAAGAAATCAGCCCCAGCATTTT	CASSSGTARNQPQHF
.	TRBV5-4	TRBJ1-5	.	TGTGCCAGCAGCTTGGAAGGGGCGAGCAATCAGCCCCAGCATTTT	CASSLEGASNQPQHF
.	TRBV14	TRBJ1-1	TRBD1	TGTGCCAGCAGCACCACGACAGGGAGTCTAGCTTTCTTT	CASSTTTGSLAFF
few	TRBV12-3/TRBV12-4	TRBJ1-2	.	TGTGCCAGCAGTTTGGGCTATGGCTACACCTTC	CASSLGYGYTF
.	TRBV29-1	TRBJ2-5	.	TGCAGCGTTTATCGGGACAGTCGGGAGGAGACCCAGTACTTC	CSVYRDSREETQYF
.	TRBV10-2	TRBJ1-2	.	TGCGCCAGCAGTGTTTCAGGATTTAACTATGGCTACACCTTC	CASSVSGFNYGYTF
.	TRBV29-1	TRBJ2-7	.	TGCAGCGTTGCTGGGGGCTACGAGCAGTACTTC	CSVAGGYEQYF
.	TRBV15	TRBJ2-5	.	TGTGCCACCAGCAGAGATAACCCTCAAGAGACCCAGTACTTC	CATSRDNPQETQYF